This passage covers 30 T cell receptor beta chains from one sample sequenced in a study of T cell responses to AZD1222 COVID-19 vaccine. The data were produced by immunoSEQ multiplex PCR, yet TCRdb's version contains in-frame clones alone and is incomplete. Altogether 95,000 to 150,000 clones are present, around 89% being singletons, with the ten largest covering over 8.5%. The sequencing here drew on peripheral blood, taken on day 0 of MenACWY control vaccination. The receptors were sampled from an adult in good health.

The CDR3 nucleotides are TGCGCCAGCAGCTTTACAGGGATTTCCACAGATACGCAGTATTTT. It specifies CASSFTGISTDTQYF. This chain joins TRBV5-1 and TRBJ2-3; tentative D call: TRBD1 (6 bases). The V end lost 2 bases, the J end lost 2 bases, and 12 bases lay between the germline ends. The length of the CDR3 is 15 residues. Germline V gene lookup returns CDR1 SGHRS and CDR2 YFSETQ.

This clone was seen only once. V and J are TRBV24-1 and TRBJ2-3; possible D gene TRBD1, 6 bases. CDR1 KGHDR and CDR2 SFDVKD come from the germline V gene. V lost 5 bases to trimming and J lost 5 bases, with 16 bases between them. The CDR3 extends over 15 amino acids. In DNA, the CDR3 is TGTGCCACCAGTGGAGGGGCAGGGGCTAGAGATACGCAGTATTTT. Its protein is CATSGGAGARDTQYF.

The J gene is TRBJ2-3, the V gene TRBV5-1; 9 positions match TRBD1. CDR3 length: 15 amino acids. The V gene end was trimmed by 7 bases and the J gene end by 5 bases; junction bases not matched to a gene: 11. Germline CDR1 and CDR2: SGHRS and YFSETQ. The CDR3 bases are TGCGCCAGCTCCCGGTGGGACAGGGCCGAAGATACGCAGTATTTT. This sequence encodes CASSRWDRAEDTQYF.

This chain joins TRBV30 and TRBJ2-1; 9 bases map to TRBD2. CDR1 and CDR2 from the germline V gene are GTSNPN and SVGIG (reference sequence). Germline trimming cut 0 bases from V and 9 bases from J; bases unmatched to any gene: 6. The CDR3 totals 14 residues. This chain's CDR3 is CAWSVLGTSTEQFF. The CDR3 DNA is TGTGCCTGGAGTGTACTCGGGACTAGCACTGAGCAGTTCTTC.

This clone has only one observation. The J gene is TRBJ1-5, the V gene TRBV29-1; D may be TRBD1 (5 bases). The CDR3 length is 12 residues. Trimming took off 6 bases at V and 7 bases at J, with 13 bases between the two ends. In germline, CDR1 is SQVTM, CDR2 ANQGSEA. The CDR3 DNA sequence: TGCAGCGTGAGTGACGGGGCCCAGCCCCAGCATTTT. This encodes CSVSDGAQPQHF. Variable domain in full (rest from reference TRBV29-1 and TRBJ1-5): SAVISQKPSRDICQRGTSLTIQCQVDSQVTMMFWYRQQPGQSLTLIATANQGSEATYESGFVIDKFPISRPNLTFSTLTVSNMSPEDSSIYLCSVSDGAQPQHFGDGTRLSIL.

This rearrangement joins TRBV9 to TRBJ2-2, with TRBD2 matching over 13 bases. CDR1 SGDLS and CDR2 YYNGEE come from the germline V gene. The CDR3 has 16 amino acids. The trim removed 2 bases at V and 11 bases at J, leaving 9 bases unmatched. CDR3 coding DNA: TGTGCCAGCAGCGTCAGATTTACTAGCGGGAGGGCCGAGCTGTTTTTT. Translating it yields CASSVRFTSGRAELFF.

This clone was detected a few times. V is TRBV27 and J is TRBJ1-5; 7 bases line up with TRBD1. The germline V gene has CDR1 MNHEY and CDR2 SMNVEV (reference sequence). V gave up 7 bases and J gave up 1 base; unmatched junction bases: 4. The CDR3 extends over 14 amino acids. CDR3 amino acids: CASMVTGSNQPQHF. The DNA of the CDR3 is TGTGCCAGCATGGTGACAGGGAGCAATCAGCCCCAGCATTTT.

J is TRBJ2-1 and V is TRBV11-2, with TRBD2 matching 7 bases. After removal of 5 bases from V and 10 bases from J, the junction contained 14 bases not matched to a gene. The CDR3 consists of 15 residues. Germline CDR1 and CDR2: SGHAT and FQNNGV. CDR3 amino acids: CASSGTGTTTMEQFF. CDR3 nucleotides: TGTGCCAGCAGCGGAACCGGGACTACAACAATGGAGCAGTTCTTC.

The chain combines TRBV14 with TRBJ2-7; 9 positions agree with TRBD2. The CDR3 length is 14 residues. Trimming took 0 bases from V and 9 from J; bases not matched to a gene: 6. Germline V CDR1 and CDR2: SGHDN, FVKESK. The CDR3 reads CASSQDWASGVQYF. CDR3 nucleotide sequence: TGTGCCAGCAGCCAAGATTGGGCTAGCGGGGTGCAGTACTTC.

The rearrangement links TRBV7-8 to TRBJ2-1, with 10 bases matching TRBD2. CDR1 and CDR2 (germline): SGHVS, FQNEAQ. The V segment lost 5 bases and the J segment 4 bases; nucleotides outside the gene matches: 2. This CDR3 region has 14 residues. CDR3 DNA sequence: TGTGCCAGCAGCGGGACTAGCGTATACAATGAGCAGTTCTTC. Protein sequence: CASSGTSVYNEQFF.

The chain couples TRBV7-2 to TRBJ2-2, with TRBD1 matching over 7 bases. The J segment lost 4 bases and the V segment lost 5 bases, leaving 7 bases of the junction unmatched. CDR1 is SGHTA, CDR2 FQGNSA, per germline. The CDR3 totals 15 residues. The CDR3 bases are TGTGCCAGCAGCCGCGACAGGGCGGGCACCGGGGAGCTGTTTTTT. It specifies CASSRDRAGTGELFF.

The V gene is TRBV11-2, the J gene TRBJ2-3; a weak D match, TRBD2 (6 bases). Germline V gene sequence: CDR1 SGHAT, CDR2 FQNNGV. The CDR3 is 16 residues long. The V end lost 5 bases, the J end lost 4 bases, and 19 bases lay between the germline ends. The CDR3: CASSTEAGRTADTQYF. The CDR3, as DNA: TGTGCCAGCAGCACTGAAGCGGGTCGAACGGCAGATACGCAGTATTTT.

The rearrangement joins TRBV5-1 to TRBJ2-1, with TRBD2 matching 12 bases. Trimming took 5 bases from V and 8 from J; bases not matched to a gene: 11. This CDR3 has 16 amino acids. Germline CDR1 SGHRS, CDR2 YFSETQ. The CDR3 spells CASSRRWTSGMDEQFF. Written as DNA, the CDR3 is TGCGCCAGCAGTCGGAGATGGACTAGCGGGATGGATGAGCAGTTCTTC.

This clone was picked up one time. The J gene is TRBJ2-2, the V gene TRBV19; D remains unclear. Germline CDR1 and CDR2: LNHDA and SQIVND (reference sequence). The CDR3 covers 14 residues. The germline V and J ends were trimmed by 3 bases and 4 bases, with 9 bases remaining between them. This CDR3 reads CASSIQRGTGELFF. The CDR3 DNA sequence: TGTGCCAGTAGTATTCAGCGCGGCACCGGGGAGCTGTTTTTT.

This sequence joins TRBV20-1 and TRBJ2-3; possible D gene TRBD2, 6 bases. From germline, CDR1 is DFQATT and CDR2 SNEGSKA (reference sequence). CDR3 length: 16 residues. Trimming pared 3 bases from V and 0 bases from J, leaving 16 bases between. CDR3 amino acids: CSASGFAGTSTDTQYF. The CDR3 region has the DNA TGCAGTGCTAGTGGTTTTGCGGGAACCAGCACAGATACGCAGTATTTT.

The V and J genes are TRBV19 and TRBJ2-1, with D maybe TRBD1 (6 bases). The CDR3 has 17 residues. The V gene lost 3 bases and the J gene lost 3 bases, with 18 bases spanning the gap. Germline CDR1 and CDR2: LNHDA and SQIVND (reference sequence). The CDR3 loop reads CASSIKAGTKYYNEQFF. The CDR3 nucleotides read TGTGCCAGTAGTATTAAAGCCGGGACAAAATACTACAATGAGCAGTTCTTC.

With regard to this clone: At one of its ends the junction is not consistent with the germline gene, which may arise from a read error. The genes are TRBV28 and TRBJ2-3; TRBD1 might be the D (7 bases). The CDR3 loop spans 12 amino acids. Germline values: CDR1 MDHEN, CDR2 SYDVKM. The CDR3 region has the DNA TGTGCCGGCAGGGGGGACACAGATACGCAGTATTTT. Its translation: CAGRGDTDTQYF.

This chain links TRBV7-9 with TRBJ2-5; TRBD1 is a possible D gene (6 bases). The germline V gene encodes CDR1 SEHNR and CDR2 FQNEAQ (reference sequence). V was pared by 7 bases and J by 2 bases, with 14 bases between. The length of the CDR3 is 14 residues. The CDR3 region has the DNA TGTGCCAGCACCCCAACAGGGTTGCAAGAGACCCAGTACTTC. This sequence encodes CASTPTGLQETQYF.

The rearrangement joins TRBV4-1 to TRBJ2-3; D remains ambiguous. Trimming cost V 0 bases and J 4 bases, with 11 bases left between them. Germline assignment: CDR1 MGHRA and CDR2 YSYEKL. There are 15 residues in the CDR3. The CDR3 DNA reads TGCGCCAGCAGCCAAGATCCGGGTTCCCCAGATACGCAGTATTTT. Protein product: CASSQDPGSPDTQYF.

The J gene is TRBJ1-2, the V gene TRBV5-4, with D unresolved. The germline V and J ends were trimmed by 7 bases and 3 bases, with 16 bases remaining between them. CDR1 SGHNT and CDR2 YYREEE come from the germline V gene (reference sequence). CDR3 length: 14 amino acids. The CDR3 DNA reads TGTGCCAGCGGACCTCCGAGAGGCGACTATGGCTACACCTTC. It encodes CASGPPRGDYGYTF.

This clone was seen once. The V and J genes are TRBV27 and TRBJ1-1; D may be TRBD1 (5 bases). The CDR3 consists of 13 residues. V shed 3 bases and J shed 5 bases, with 10 bases lying between them. Germline V lookup: CDR1 MNHEY, CDR2 SMNVEV (reference sequence). The CDR3 bases are TGTGCCAGCAGTTTCGGGGGGGGGACTGAAGCTTTCTTT. This translates into CASSFGGGTEAFF.

As to this clone: The junction and the germline gene differ at one end; a read error may be behind it. The J gene is TRBJ1-2, the V gene TRBV29-1; D remains unclear. CDR3 length equals 11 residues. From germline, CDR1 is SQVTM and CDR2 ANQGSEA. CDR3 DNA: TGCAGCGTTGATCCTAATTATGGCTACACCTTC. Encoded protein: CSVDPNYGYTF.

The rearrangement joins TRBV2 to TRBJ1-1; maybe TRBD1 (6 bases). Germline V lookup: CDR1 SNHLY, CDR2 FYNNEI. Trimming took 5 bases from V and 4 from J, leaving 11 bases between them. This CDR3 contains 13 residues. The CDR3 loop is CASSQGGSTEAFF. CDR3 DNA: TGTGCCAGCAGTCAAGGGGGGAGCACTGAAGCTTTCTTT.

The chain links TRBV7-2 to TRBJ2-7; a weak D match, TRBD1 (6 bases). Trimming left V 3 bases short and J 6 bases short, with 30 bases between. Germline CDR1 reads SGHTA; CDR2 reads FQGNSA. The CDR3 length is 19 residues. The CDR3 DNA follows: TGTGCCAGCAGCTTCCCATTGGGCAGATACAGGGTTATTTCTGGCGAGCAGTACTTC. This translates into CASSFPLGRYRVISGEQYF.

This chain uses TRBV29-1 with TRBJ2-1; perhaps TRBD2 as D (5 bases). The CDR3 contains 14 residues. The V and J ends lost 5 bases and 0 bases respectively, with 11 bases between them. Germline V gives CDR1 SQVTM, CDR2 ANQGSEA. This CDR3 reads CSVTRATSYNEQFF. The CDR3 DNA reads as TGCAGCGTTACTAGGGCTACCTCCTACAATGAGCAGTTCTTC.

The gene calls are TRBV11-3 and TRBJ1-1, with TRBD1 matching 7 bases. The CDR3 is made up of 16 amino acids. V shed 5 bases and J 1 base; nucleotides not matched to a gene: 10. CDR1 and CDR2 from the germline V gene are SGHNT and YENEEA. The DNA for the CDR3 is TGTGCCAGCAGCCCTCGCACCAGACAGGGGAACACTGAAGCTTTCTTT. It encodes CASSPRTRQGNTEAFF.

Concerning this clone: A read error may account for a junction end that differs from germline. The V and J genes are TRBV12-3 or TRBV12-4 and TRBJ2-1; 8 nucleotides agree with TRBD1. This CDR3 has 12 residues. This chain's CDR3 is CASSYVTGVKIF. The CDR3 coding sequence is TGTGCCAGCAGTTATGTGACAGGGGTTAAGATCTTC.

The rearrangement links TRBV2 to TRBJ2-3, with 7 bases identical to TRBD2. Germline CDR1 reads SNHLY; CDR2 reads FYNNEI. The CDR3 has 16 residues. J was trimmed by 1 base and V by 3 bases; bases with no gene match: 7. The CDR3 here is CASSEGLTSGTDTQYF. The CDR3 bases are TGTGCCAGCAGTGAGGGACTAACTAGCGGCACAGATACGCAGTATTTT.

The chain links TRBV6-5 to TRBJ1-6; maybe TRBD1 (6 bases). Trimming removed 4 bases from V and 9 bases from J, with 10 bases in between. From germline, CDR1 is MNHEY and CDR2 SVGAGI. CDR3 length equals 13 residues. CDR3 protein: CASSSTGVSPLHF. The CDR3 DNA follows: TGTGCCAGCAGTTCGACAGGAGTTTCACCCCTCCACTTT.

The V and J genes are TRBV29-1 and TRBJ1-1; D call uncertain. Germline V CDR1 and CDR2: SQVTM, ANQGSEA. V lost 4 bases, J lost 5 bases, and 8 bases lay in between. The length of the CDR3 is 11 residues. DNA for the CDR3: TGCAGCGTTGCCGGGTTAACTGAAGCTTTCTTT. It specifies CSVAGLTEAFF.